This T cell receptor (beta chain) stems from a study of cytomegalovirus exposure and HLA in healthy donors. Study details: According to later analysis, the same platform produced the approximately 130 validation and about 630 first-cohort repertoires.

The ends were cut back, 1 base at V and 5 bases at J, with 16 bases in the middle. This CDR3 contains 15 residues. Per the germline V gene, CDR1 is SGHRS and CDR2 is YFSETQ. This clone was picked up one time. The antigen is undetermined. Study-wide findings and caveats: Most TCR sequences were rare, but some public TCRs occurred in many donors. The classifier reportedly diagnosed cytomegalovirus status with high sensitivity and specificity.

Assay: immunoSEQ multiplex PCR; the TCRdb copy retains only in-frame clones and omits some. This table has approximately 98,000 clones, around 85% appearing once. What was sequenced was PBMCs. This clonotype was sampled from a woman aged 18-29 years in good health and CMV-seronegative. J is TRBJ2-7 and V is TRBV5-1; maybe TRBD2 (5 bases). CDR3: CASSLWGAKFDEQYF. The DNA for the CDR3 is TGCGCCAGCAGCTTGTGGGGAGCGAAGTTCGACGAGCAGTACTTC.